This record covers a single TCR beta chain. These data come from a study of T cells expressing NK-cell markers. Study-level background: The TCR beta repertoires were obtained from sorted CD3+CD56+NKG2C+, CD3+CD56+NKG2C- and CD3+CD56-NKG2C+ T cells.

TCRdb re-called the 5' RACE reads, yielding one record per CDR3 amino acid sequence without DNA. The sample has 150,000 to 170,000 distinct CDR3 sequences. Germline V gene lookup returns CDR1 LNHNV and CDR2 YYDKDF (reference sequence). This CDR3 contains 14 residues. The source is a woman between 45 and 65 years old in good health. Sequencing used blood T cells: a sorted CD56 or NKG2C T cell subset, CD4+ or CD8+ T cells, or bulk PBMC T cells (not recorded which). The rearrangement joins TRBV15 to TRBJ1-5. The CDR3 loop is CATSRVVGDQPQHF.